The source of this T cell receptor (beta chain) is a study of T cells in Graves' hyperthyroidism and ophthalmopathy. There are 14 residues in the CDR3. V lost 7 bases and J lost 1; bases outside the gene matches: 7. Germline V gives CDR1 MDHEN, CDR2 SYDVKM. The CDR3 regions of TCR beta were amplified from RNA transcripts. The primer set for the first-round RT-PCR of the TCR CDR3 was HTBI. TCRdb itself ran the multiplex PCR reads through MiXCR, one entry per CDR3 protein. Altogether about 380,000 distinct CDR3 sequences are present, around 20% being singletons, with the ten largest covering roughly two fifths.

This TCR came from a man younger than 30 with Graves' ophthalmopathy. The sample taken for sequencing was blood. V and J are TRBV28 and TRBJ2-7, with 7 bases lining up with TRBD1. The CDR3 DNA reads TGTGCCAGCAAGGGGGAGACAGGGTCCTACGAGCAGTACTTC. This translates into CASKGETGSYEQYF.